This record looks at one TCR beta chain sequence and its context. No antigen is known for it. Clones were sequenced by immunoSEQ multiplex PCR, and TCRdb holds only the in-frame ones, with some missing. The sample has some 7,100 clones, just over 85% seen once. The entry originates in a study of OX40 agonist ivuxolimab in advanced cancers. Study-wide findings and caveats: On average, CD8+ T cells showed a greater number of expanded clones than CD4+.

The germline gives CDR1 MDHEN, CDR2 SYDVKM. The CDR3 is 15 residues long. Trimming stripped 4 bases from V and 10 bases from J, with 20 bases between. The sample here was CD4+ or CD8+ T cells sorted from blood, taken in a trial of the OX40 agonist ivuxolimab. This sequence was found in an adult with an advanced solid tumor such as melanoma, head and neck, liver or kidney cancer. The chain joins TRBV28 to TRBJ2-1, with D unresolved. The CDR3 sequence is CASSSPASVVGEQFF. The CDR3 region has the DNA TGTGCCAGCAGTTCCCCAGCCTCGGTTGTGGGGGAGCAGTTCTTC.